Listed below are T cell receptor beta chains from one sample, sequenced in a study of blood T cell repertoires in COVID-19. The assay was immunoSEQ multiplex PCR, and TCRdb's table has in-frame clones only and misses some. This repertoire shows some 220,000 clones, about nine tenths found once; its top ten account for 3% to 3.5%. Sequencing input: PBMCs or T cells enriched from blood (not recorded which). The receptors were sampled from a woman aged 50 to 60 in a cohort exposed to, infected with or recovered from COVID-19 (not recorded which). Each CDR3 is given with its conserved first and last residue. A D gene is named only where the DNA matches it firmly. Clone size is stated in some rows and not others, as once, few, many or a class when expanded.

V gene	D gene	J gene	clone size	CDR3 protein	CDR3 DNA
TRBV5-5	.	TRBJ1-5	few	CASSLVGVGTEPQHF	TGTGCCAGCAGCTTGGTTGGGGTAGGGACTGAGCCCCAGCATTTT
TRBV28	TRBD1	TRBJ2-5	once	CATRDRFMETQYF	TGTGCCACCCGGGACAGGTTTATGGAGACCCAGTACTTC
TRBV12-3/TRBV12-4	.	TRBJ2-7	few	CASSFQGIYEQYF	TGTGCCAGCAGTTTCCAGGGGATTTACGAGCAGTACTTC
TRBV19	.	TRBJ1-2	.	CASSPRGPPYGYTF	TGTGCCAGTAGTCCACGGGGTCCTCCCTATGGCTACACCTTC
TRBV14	.	TRBJ2-1	.	CASSHGGGPRGNEQFF	TGTGCCAGCAGCCACGGCGGGGGCCCCAGGGGCAATGAGCAGTTCTTC
TRBV4-3	TRBD2	TRBJ2-3	.	CASSPPPTSGGTDTQYF	TGCGCCAGCAGCCCGCCCCCGACTAGCGGAGGCACAGATACGCAGTATTTT
TRBV7-2	.	TRBJ1-6	once	CASSLTGSNSPLHF	TGTGCCAGCAGCTTGACGGGATCCAACTCACCCCTCCACTTT
TRBV4-2	.	TRBJ2-1	.	CASSQEGTSYNEQFF	TGTGCCAGCAGCCAAGAGGGGACAAGCTACAATGAGCAGTTCTTC
TRBV28	TRBD1	TRBJ2-2	.	CASSPPGQGVRELFF	TGTGCCAGCAGCCCTCCGGGACAGGGAGTCCGGGAGCTGTTTTTT
TRBV5-1	.	TRBJ2-5	.	CASSLQGHQETQYF	TGCGCCAGCAGCCTCCAGGGACATCAAGAGACCCAGTACTTC
TRBV19	TRBD1	TRBJ1-2	once	CASSITRTGPGYTF	TGTGCCAGTAGTATAACGCGGACAGGGCCTGGCTACACCTTC
TRBV27	TRBD1	TRBJ2-1	.	CASRYRGNSYNEQFF	TGTGCCAGCAGATACAGGGGGAACTCCTACAATGAGCAGTTCTTC
TRBV5-1	.	TRBJ1-2	.	CASSPGLGQDYGYTF	TGCGCCAGCAGCCCTGGGTTGGGACAAGACTATGGCTACACCTTC
TRBV5-1	TRBD2	TRBJ2-7	few	CASSPGLEQYEQYF	TGCGCCAGCAGTCCGGGACTAGAGCAGTACGAGCAGTACTTC
TRBV15	TRBD1	TRBJ2-1	.	CATSRDRGNEQFF	TGTGCCACCAGCAGGGACAGGGGGAATGAGCAGTTCTTC
TRBV9	.	TRBJ2-3	.	CASSVDRTDTQYF	TGTGCCAGCAGCGTAGACAGAACAGATACGCAGTATTTT
TRBV7-3	TRBD2	TRBJ2-1	.	CASSSIRGGSYNEQFF	TGTGCCAGCAGCTCCATTCGGGGGGGCTCCTACAATGAGCAGTTCTTC
TRBV11-2	.	TRBJ1-1	.	CASSLEGHRNTEAFF	TGTGCCAGCAGCTTAGAGGGACACCGGAACACTGAAGCTTTCTTT
TRBV28	.	TRBJ2-2	.	CASSFLGSRGELFF	TGTGCCAGCAGTTTCCTCGGTTCCAGGGGGGAGCTGTTTTTT
TRBV11-1	TRBD1	TRBJ2-1	.	CASSSSYRDSSVGWFF	TGTGCCAGCAGCTCGTCCTACCGGGACAGCTCGGTCGGGTGGTTCTTC
TRBV28	.	TRBJ1-2	.	CASSLGGRVDYGYTF	TGTGCCAGCAGTCTAGGGGGACGGGTGGACTATGGCTACACCTTC
TRBV5-1	TRBD2	TRBJ2-7	.	CASGGGAVPYEQYF	TGCGCCAGCGGCGGGGGGGCGGTTCCCTACGAGCAGTACTTC
TRBV11-2	TRBD1	TRBJ1-1	once	CASSPRSQGGNTEAFF	TGTGCCAGCAGCCCCCGTTCCCAGGGGGGCAACACTGAAGCTTTCTTT
TRBV5-1	TRBD1	TRBJ1-4	few	CASSLGQGNEKLFF	TGCGCCAGCAGCTTGGGACAGGGTAATGAAAAACTGTTTTTT
TRBV7-9	.	TRBJ1-2	.	CASSLGQVGGYTF	TGTGCCAGCAGCTTAGGACAGGTGGGAGGCTACACCTTC
TRBV4-3	TRBD2	TRBJ2-1	.	CASSQVSLAGGAYNEQFF	TGCGCCAGCAGCCAAGTTTCACTAGCGGGGGGGGCTTACAATGAGCAGTTCTTC
TRBV3-1/TRBV3-2	TRBD1	TRBJ2-4	.	CASSQEVGQGDLAKNIQYF	TGTGCCAGCAGCCAAGAAGTAGGACAGGGCGACCTAGCCAAAAACATTCAGTACTTC
TRBV27	.	TRBJ1-5	.	CASTGSSIWYF	TGTGCCAGCACCGGGAGCTCCATTTGGTATTTT
TRBV5-5	TRBD1	TRBJ2-7	.	CASSRGQGVYEQYF	TGTGCCAGCAGCCGGGGACAGGGGGTCTACGAGCAGTACTTC
TRBV28	TRBD1	TRBJ2-5	.	CASSLRQGVAETQYF	TGTGCCAGCAGTCTGAGACAGGGTGTTGCGGAGACCCAGTACTTC
TRBV6-4	TRBD2	TRBJ2-2	.	CASRPLAGAGELFF	TGTGCCAGCAGGCCCCTAGCGGGGGCCGGGGAGCTGTTTTTT
TRBV9	TRBD1	TRBJ1-3	.	CASSVGAGTGGGNTIYF	TGTGCCAGCAGCGTAGGGGCCGGGACAGGGGGTGGAAACACCATATATTTT
TRBV7-2	TRBD2	TRBJ2-1	.	CASSLALSGLAGAEQFF	TGTGCCAGCAGCTTAGCGCTTTCAGGACTAGCGGGGGCTGAGCAGTTCTTC
TRBV21-1	.	TRBJ2-3	.	CASSARVRLVKPTQYF	TGTGCCAGCAGCGCCAGAGTGAGGCTAGTGAAGCCTACGCAGTATTTT
TRBV27	.	TRBJ1-5	.	CASGVVGQPQHF	TGTGCCAGCGGAGTCGTAGGTCAGCCCCAGCATTTT
TRBV20-1	.	TRBJ1-6	.	CSASRGPQPPELLHF	TGCAGTGCTAGTAGAGGGCCTCAACCTCCCGAACTCCTCCACTTT
TRBV11-2	.	TRBJ1-2	.	CASSFSGDYGYTF	TGTGCCAGCAGCTTTTCGGGGGACTATGGCTACACCTTC
TRBV7-2	.	TRBJ2-3	.	CASSLSSGGTDTQYF	TGTGCCAGCAGCTTAAGCTCGGGTGGCACAGATACGCAGTATTTT
TRBV7-6	TRBD1	TRBJ1-2	.	CASSPGTDPNYGYTF	TGTGCCAGCAGCCCGGGGACAGACCCTAACTATGGCTACACCTTC
TRBV18	TRBD1	TRBJ1-3	.	CASSPQGAGYSGNTIYF	TGTGCCAGCTCACCTCAGGGGGCTGGATACTCTGGAAACACCATATATTTT
TRBV6-5	TRBD1	TRBJ1-1	.	CASSTRDRGNTEAFF	TGTGCCAGCAGTACGCGGGACAGGGGAAACACTGAAGCTTTCTTT
TRBV4-3	.	TRBJ1-1	.	CASSGGLQNTEAFF	TGCGCCAGCAGCGGGGGACTACAGAACACTGAAGCTTTCTTT
TRBV27	TRBD1	TRBJ1-2	.	CASSRSPTGDFYYGYTF	TGTGCCAGCAGCCGATCACCCACAGGGGATTTTTACTATGGCTACACCTTC
TRBV19	.	TRBJ2-1	.	CASSKSSYNEQFF	TGTGCCAGTAGTAAGAGCTCCTACAATGAGCAGTTCTTC
TRBV20-1	.	TRBJ2-1	.	CSARRDNEQFF	TGCAGTGCTAGACGGGATAATGAGCAGTTCTTC